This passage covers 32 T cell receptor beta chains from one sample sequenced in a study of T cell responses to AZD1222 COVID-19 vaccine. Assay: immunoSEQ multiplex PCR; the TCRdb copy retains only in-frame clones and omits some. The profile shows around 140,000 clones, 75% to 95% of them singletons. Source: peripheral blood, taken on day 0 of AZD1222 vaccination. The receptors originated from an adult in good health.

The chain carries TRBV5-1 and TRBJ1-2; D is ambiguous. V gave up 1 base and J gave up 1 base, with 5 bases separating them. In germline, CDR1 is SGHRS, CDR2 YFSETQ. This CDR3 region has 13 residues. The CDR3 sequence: CASSLTNNYGYTF. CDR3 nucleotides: TGCGCCAGCAGCTTGACAAATAACTATGGCTACACCTTC.

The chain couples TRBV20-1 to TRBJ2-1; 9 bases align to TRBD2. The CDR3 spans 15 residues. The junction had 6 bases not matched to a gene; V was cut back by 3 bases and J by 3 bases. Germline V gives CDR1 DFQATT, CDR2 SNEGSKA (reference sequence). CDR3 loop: CSASSLAGIYNEQFF. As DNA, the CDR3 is TGCAGTGCTAGTTCCCTAGCGGGGATCTACAATGAGCAGTTCTTC.

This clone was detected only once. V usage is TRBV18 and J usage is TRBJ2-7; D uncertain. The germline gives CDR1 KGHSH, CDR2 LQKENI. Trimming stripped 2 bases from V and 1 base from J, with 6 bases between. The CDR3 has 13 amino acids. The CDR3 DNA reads TGTGCCAGCTCACCAGGAGCTTCCTACGAGCAGTACTTC. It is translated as CASSPGASYEQYF. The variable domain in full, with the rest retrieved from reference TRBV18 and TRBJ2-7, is NAGVMQNPRHLVRRRGQEARLRCSPMKGHSHVYWYRQLPEEGLKFMVYLQKENIIDESGMPKERFSAEFPKEGPSILRIQQVVRGDSAAYFCASSPGASYEQYFGPGTRLTVT.

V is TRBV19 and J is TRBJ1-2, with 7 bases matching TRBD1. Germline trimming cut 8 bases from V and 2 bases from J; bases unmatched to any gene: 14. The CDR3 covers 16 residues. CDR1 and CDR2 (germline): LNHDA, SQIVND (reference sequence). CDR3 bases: TGTGCCAGTTACGATATAGGCGGGACAGAAAACTATGGCTACACCTTC. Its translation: CASYDIGGTENYGYTF. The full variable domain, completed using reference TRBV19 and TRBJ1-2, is DGGITQSPKYLFRKEGQNVTLSCEQNLNHDAMYWYRQDPGQGLRLIYYSQIVNDFQKGDIAEGYSVSREKKESFPLTVTSAQKNPTAFYLCASYDIGGTENYGYTFGSGTRLTVV.

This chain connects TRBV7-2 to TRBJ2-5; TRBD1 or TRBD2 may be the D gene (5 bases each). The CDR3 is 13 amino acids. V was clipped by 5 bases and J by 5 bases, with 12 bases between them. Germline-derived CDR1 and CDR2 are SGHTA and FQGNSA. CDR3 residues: CASSRDLGETQYF. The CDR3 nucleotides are TGTGCCAGCAGCCGGGACCTTGGGGAGACCCAGTACTTC.

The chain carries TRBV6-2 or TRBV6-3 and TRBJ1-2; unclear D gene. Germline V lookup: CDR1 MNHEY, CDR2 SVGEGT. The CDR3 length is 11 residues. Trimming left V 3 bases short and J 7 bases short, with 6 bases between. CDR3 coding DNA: TGTGCCAGCAGTTATTATGGTGGCTACACCTTC. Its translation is CASSYYGGYTF.

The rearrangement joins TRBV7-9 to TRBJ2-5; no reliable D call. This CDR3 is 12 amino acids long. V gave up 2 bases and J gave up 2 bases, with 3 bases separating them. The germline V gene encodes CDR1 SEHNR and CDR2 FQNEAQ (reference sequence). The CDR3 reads CASSLLQETQYF. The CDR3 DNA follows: TGTGCCAGCAGCTTACTTCAAGAGACCCAGTACTTC.

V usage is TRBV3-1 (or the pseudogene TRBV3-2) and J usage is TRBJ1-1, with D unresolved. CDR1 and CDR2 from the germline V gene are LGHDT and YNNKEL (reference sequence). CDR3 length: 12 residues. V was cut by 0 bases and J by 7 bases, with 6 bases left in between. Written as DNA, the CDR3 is TGTGCCAGCAGCCAAGACGTCGGTGAAGCTTTCTTT. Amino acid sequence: CASSQDVGEAFF.

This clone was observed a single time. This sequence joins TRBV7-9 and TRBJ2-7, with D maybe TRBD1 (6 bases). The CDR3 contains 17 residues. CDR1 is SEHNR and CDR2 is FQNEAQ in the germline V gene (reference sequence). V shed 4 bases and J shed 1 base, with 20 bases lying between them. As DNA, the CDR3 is TGTGCCAGCAGCTCACCACGACAGGACCGTTTTTCCTACGAGCAGTACTTC. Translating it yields CASSSPRQDRFSYEQYF.

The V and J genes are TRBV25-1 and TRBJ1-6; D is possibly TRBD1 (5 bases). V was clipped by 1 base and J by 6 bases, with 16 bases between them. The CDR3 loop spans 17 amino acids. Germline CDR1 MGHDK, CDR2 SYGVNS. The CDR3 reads CASSEWITGPINSPLHF. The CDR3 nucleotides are TGTGCCAGCAGTGAATGGATTACGGGACCCATTAATTCACCCCTCCACTTT.

CDR3 coding DNA: TGTGCCATCGGAAGCCCGAACAACAATGAGCAGTTCTTC. It translates to CAIGSPNNNEQFF. The rearrangement joins TRBV10-3 to TRBJ2-1; unclear D gene. Germline lookup yields CDR1 ENHRY and CDR2 SYGVKD. The CDR3 spans 13 residues. Between the trimmed V and J ends, which lost 8 bases and 5 bases, there was a span of 13 bases.

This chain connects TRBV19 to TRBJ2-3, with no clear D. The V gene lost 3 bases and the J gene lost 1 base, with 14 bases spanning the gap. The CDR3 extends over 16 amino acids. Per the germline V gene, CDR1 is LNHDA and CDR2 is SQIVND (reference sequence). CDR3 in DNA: TGTGCCAGTAGTATCTTCACTTATGAGGGCACAGATACGCAGTATTTT. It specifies CASSIFTYEGTDTQYF.

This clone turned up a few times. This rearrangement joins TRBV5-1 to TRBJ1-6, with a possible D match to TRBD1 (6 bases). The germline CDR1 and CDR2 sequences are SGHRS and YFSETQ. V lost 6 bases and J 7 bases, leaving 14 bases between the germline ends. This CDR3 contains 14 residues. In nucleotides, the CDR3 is TGCGCCAGCAATGCCAGGGGTGGGAATTCACCCCTCCACTTT. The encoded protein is CASNARGGNSPLHF. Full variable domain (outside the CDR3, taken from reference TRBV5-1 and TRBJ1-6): KAGVTQTPRYLIKTRGQQVTLSCSPISGHRSVSWYQQTPGQGLQFLFEYFSETQRNKGNFPGRFSGRQFSNSRSEMNVSTLELGDSALYLCASNARGGNSPLHFGNGTRLTVT.

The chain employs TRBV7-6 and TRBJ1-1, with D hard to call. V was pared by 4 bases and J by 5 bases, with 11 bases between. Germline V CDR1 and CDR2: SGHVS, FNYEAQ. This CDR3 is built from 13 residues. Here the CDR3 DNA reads TGTGCCAGCAGCTCAATAGGGAGGACTGAAGCTTTCTTT. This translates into CASSSIGRTEAFF.

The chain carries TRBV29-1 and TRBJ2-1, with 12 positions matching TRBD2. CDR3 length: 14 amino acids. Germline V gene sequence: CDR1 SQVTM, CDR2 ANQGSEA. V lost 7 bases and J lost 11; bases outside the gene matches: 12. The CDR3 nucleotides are TGCAGCGCCTTTGATGGACTAGCGGGAAGGCAGCAGTTCTTC. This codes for CSAFDGLAGRQQFF.

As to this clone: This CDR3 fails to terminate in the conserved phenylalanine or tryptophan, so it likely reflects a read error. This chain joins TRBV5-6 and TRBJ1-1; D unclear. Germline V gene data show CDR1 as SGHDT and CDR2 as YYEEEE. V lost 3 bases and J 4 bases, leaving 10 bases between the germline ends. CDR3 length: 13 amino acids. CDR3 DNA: TGTGCCAGCAGCTCTTCTCCCCCCACTGAAGCTTTCGTT. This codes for CASSSSPPTEAFV.

CDR3 nucleotides: TGTGCCAGCAGCGCAGAAACGGCAGGGGTTCCCCATGGCTACACCTTC. The encoded protein is CASSAETAGVPHGYTF. The chain is built from TRBV7-9 and TRBJ1-2; D may be TRBD1 (6 bases). The CDR3 totals 16 residues. Trimming took 5 bases from V and 6 from J, leaving 22 bases between them. In germline, CDR1 is SEHNR, CDR2 FQNEAQ (reference sequence).

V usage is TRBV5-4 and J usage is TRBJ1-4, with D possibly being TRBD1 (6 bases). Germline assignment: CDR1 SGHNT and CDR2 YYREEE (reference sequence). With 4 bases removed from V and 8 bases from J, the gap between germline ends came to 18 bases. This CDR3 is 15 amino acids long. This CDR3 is CASSPDRTSGEKLFF. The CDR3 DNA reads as TGTGCCAGCAGCCCAGACAGGACCTCGGGGGAAAAACTGTTTTTT.

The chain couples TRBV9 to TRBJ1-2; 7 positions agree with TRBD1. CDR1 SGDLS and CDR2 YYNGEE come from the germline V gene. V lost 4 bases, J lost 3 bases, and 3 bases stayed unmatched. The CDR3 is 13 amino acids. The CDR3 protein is CASSRTGHYGYTF. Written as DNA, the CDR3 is TGTGCCAGCAGCCGGACAGGCCACTATGGCTACACCTTC.

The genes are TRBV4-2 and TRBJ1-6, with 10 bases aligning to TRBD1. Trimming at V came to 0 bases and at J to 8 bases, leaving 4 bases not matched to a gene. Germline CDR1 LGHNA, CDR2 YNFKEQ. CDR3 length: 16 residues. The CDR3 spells CASSQDPGQGYSPLHF. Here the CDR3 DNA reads TGTGCCAGCAGCCAAGATCCGGGACAGGGGTATTCACCCCTCCACTTT.

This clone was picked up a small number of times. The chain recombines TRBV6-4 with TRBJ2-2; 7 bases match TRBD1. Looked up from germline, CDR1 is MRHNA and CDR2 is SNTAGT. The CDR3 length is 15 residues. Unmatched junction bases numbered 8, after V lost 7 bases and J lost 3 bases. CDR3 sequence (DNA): TGTGCCAGCAAGGAGACGCAGGGGGACACCGGGGAGCTGTTTTTT. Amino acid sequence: CASKETQGDTGELFF.

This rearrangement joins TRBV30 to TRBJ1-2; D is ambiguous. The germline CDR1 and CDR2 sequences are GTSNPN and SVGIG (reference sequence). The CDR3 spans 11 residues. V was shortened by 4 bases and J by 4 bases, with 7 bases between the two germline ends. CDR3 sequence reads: CAWTGSYGYTF. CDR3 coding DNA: TGTGCCTGGACCGGTTCCTATGGCTACACCTTC.

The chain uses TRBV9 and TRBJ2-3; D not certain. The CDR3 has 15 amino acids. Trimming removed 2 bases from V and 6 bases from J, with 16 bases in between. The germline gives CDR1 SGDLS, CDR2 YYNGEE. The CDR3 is CASSVSDSVYDTQYF. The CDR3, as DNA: TGTGCCAGCAGCGTCTCCGATTCGGTTTACGATACGCAGTATTTT. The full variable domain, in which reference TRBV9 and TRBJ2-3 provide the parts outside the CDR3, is DSGVTQTPKHLITATGQRVTLRCSPRSGDLSVYWYQQSLDQGLQFLIQYYNGEERAKGNILERFSAQQFPDLHSELNLSSLELGDSALYFCASSVSDSVYDTQYFGPGTRLTVL.

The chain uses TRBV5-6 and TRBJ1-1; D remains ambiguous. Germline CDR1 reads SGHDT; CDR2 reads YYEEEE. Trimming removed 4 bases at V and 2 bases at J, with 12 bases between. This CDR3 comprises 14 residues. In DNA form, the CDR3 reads TGTGCCAGCAGCGGTGACGGGAGAAACACTGAAGCTTTCTTT. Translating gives CASSGDGRNTEAFF.

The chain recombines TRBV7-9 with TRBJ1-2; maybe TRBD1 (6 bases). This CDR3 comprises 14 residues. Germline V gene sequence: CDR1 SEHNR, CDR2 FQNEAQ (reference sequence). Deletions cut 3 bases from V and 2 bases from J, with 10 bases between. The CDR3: CASSFSGTNYGYTF. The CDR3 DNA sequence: TGTGCCAGCAGCTTTTCGGGGACAAACTATGGCTACACCTTC.

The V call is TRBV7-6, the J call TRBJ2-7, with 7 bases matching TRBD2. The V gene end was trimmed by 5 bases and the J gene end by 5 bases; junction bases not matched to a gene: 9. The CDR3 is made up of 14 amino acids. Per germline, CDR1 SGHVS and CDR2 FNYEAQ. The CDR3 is CASSQVGGFDEQYF. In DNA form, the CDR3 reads TGTGCCAGCAGCCAGGTGGGAGGGTTCGACGAGCAGTACTTC.

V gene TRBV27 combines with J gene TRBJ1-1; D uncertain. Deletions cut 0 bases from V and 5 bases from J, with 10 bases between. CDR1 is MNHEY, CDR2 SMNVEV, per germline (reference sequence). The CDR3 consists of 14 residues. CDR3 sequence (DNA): TGTGCCAGCAGTTTATCTCCCCGAGGGACTGAAGCTTTCTTT. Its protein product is CASSLSPRGTEAFF.

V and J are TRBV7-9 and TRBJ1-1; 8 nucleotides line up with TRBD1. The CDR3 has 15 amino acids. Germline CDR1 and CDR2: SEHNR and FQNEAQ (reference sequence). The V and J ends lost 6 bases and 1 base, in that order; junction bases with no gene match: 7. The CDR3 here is CASSPRTGTNTEAFF. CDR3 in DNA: TGTGCCAGCAGTCCTCGGACAGGGACGAACACTGAAGCTTTCTTT.

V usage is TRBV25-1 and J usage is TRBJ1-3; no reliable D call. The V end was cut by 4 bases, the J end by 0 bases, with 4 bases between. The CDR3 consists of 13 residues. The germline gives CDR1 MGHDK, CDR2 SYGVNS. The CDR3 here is CASSAGSGNTIYF. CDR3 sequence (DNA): TGTGCCAGCAGTGCTGGCTCTGGAAACACCATATATTTT.

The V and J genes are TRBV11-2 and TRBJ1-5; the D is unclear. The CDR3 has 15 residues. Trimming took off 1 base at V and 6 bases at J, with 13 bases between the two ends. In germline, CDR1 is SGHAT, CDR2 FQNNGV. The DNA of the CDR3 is TGTGCCAGCAGCTTAGTTCTCGGGGTATCTCAGCCCCAGCATTTT. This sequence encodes CASSLVLGVSQPQHF.

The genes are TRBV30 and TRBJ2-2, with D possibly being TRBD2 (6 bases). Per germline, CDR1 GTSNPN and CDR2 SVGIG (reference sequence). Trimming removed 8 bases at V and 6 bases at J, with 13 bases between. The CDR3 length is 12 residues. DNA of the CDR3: TGTGCCCGCGGGTCGGGGGCCGGGGAGCTGTTTTTT. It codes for CARGSGAGELFF. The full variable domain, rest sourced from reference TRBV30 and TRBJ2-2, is SQTIHQWPATLVQPVGSPLSLECTVEGTSNPNLYWYRQAAGRGLQLLFYSVGIGQISSEVPQNLSASRPQDRQFILSSKKLLLSDSGFYLCARGSGAGELFFGEGSRLTVL.

For the CDR3, the DNA is TGTGCCAGCAGTTTATTGGACAGACGAGTCTACGAGCAGTACTTC. This gives the protein CASSLLDRRVYEQYF. The chain has TRBV27 and TRBJ2-7; TRBD1 might be the D (6 bases). Trimming left V 1 base short and J 3 bases short, with 13 bases between. The CDR3 is made up of 15 amino acids. Germline V gene data show CDR1 as MNHEY and CDR2 as SMNVEV (reference sequence).